A selection of T cell receptor beta chains follows, all from one sample in a study of Ad26.COV2.S vaccination and SARS-CoV-2 variants. The data were produced by immunoSEQ multiplex PCR, yet TCRdb's version contains in-frame clones alone and is incomplete. The repertoire holds fewer than 400,000 clones, with 86% as singletons. Material: peripheral blood, obtained in a trial of Ad26.COV2.S vaccine versus placebo. Receptors originate from a person between 18 and 60 years old who received the Ad26.COV2.S COVID-19 vaccine or a placebo. Both conserved end residues are part of each CDR3. A D gene is named only where the DNA matches it firmly. Clone size is stated in some rows and not others, as once, few, many or a class when expanded.

>TRBV27|-|TRBJ2-1|-
CASSQGGLPYNEQFF
TGTGCCAGCAGTCAGGGAGGACTACCCTACAATGAGCAGTTCTTC
>TRBV9|-|TRBJ2-4|-
CASSVDSIAKNIQYF
TGTGCCAGCAGCGTAGATAGCATCGCCAAAAACATTCAGTACTTC
>TRBV18|-|TRBJ2-2|few
CASSLSRPNTGELFF
TGTGCCAGCTCACTTTCCCGGCCGAACACCGGGGAGCTGTTTTTT
>TRBV6-2/TRBV6-3|-|TRBJ1-2|few
CASSPGASGHGPYGYTF
TGTGCCAGCAGTCCGGGCGCCTCGGGACACGGACCGTATGGCTACACCTTC
>TRBV30|-|TRBJ1-1|few
CAWSDWGTEAFF
TGTGCCTGGAGTGACTGGGGGACTGAAGCTTTCTTT
>TRBV9|-|TRBJ2-2|-
CASSVGGFTGELFF
TGTGCCAGCAGCGTAGGAGGGTTTACCGGGGAGCTGTTTTTT
>TRBV27|-|TRBJ1-1|-
CASSLSRAGITEAFF
TGTGCCAGCAGTTTATCGAGGGCAGGGATTACTGAAGCTTTCTTT
>TRBV11-2|-|TRBJ2-5|-
CASSYRGRTETQYF
TGTGCCAGCAGCTACCGGGGCCGTACGGAGACCCAGTACTTC
>TRBV19|-|TRBJ2-7|-
CASSIGYEQYF
TGTGCCAGTAGTATTGGGTACGAGCAGTACTTC
>TRBV29-1|-|TRBJ1-2|few
CSVEEVRLGYTF
TGCAGCGTTGAAGAAGTTCGTCTTGGCTACACCTTC
>TRBV19|-|TRBJ1-4|-
CASRTGTAGGEKLFF
TGTGCCAGTAGAACCGGGACGGCGGGTGGTGAAAAACTGTTTTTT
>TRBV21-1|-|TRBJ1-2|once
CASSKRSSRGEDYGYTF
TGTGCCAGCAGCAAAAGGAGCTCCCGGGGGGAGGACTATGGCTACACCTTC
>TRBV12-3/TRBV12-4|-|TRBJ2-1|few
CASSQIQGNEQFF
TGTGCCAGCAGTCAAATACAGGGAAATGAGCAGTTCTTC
>TRBV5-1|-|TRBJ1-3|-
CASSDTHSGNTIYF
TGCGCCAGCAGTGACACACACTCTGGAAACACCATATATTTT